This T cell receptor (beta chain) came from a study of shared clonotypes between healthy human individuals (dated by TCRdb to the early 2020s). In terms of the full investigation: The cohort comprised a couple of women and a few men aged 18 to 49 years. Different laboratories and diverse techniques were used to prepare libraries and sequence TCR repertoires, to increase sequencing depth and limit assay-specific biases. Leukapheresis yielded between about 0.85 and 10 billion PBMCs per donor. For each donor, CD4 naive and CD4 memory were each run on three plates, CD8 naive on two plates, and CD8 memory on one plate. Blood TCR repertoires of five healthy adults were deeply sequenced to estimate repertoire size and the extent of clonotype sharing between individuals. Broader findings and caveats from the paper: Estimated clonotype richness was generally larger for naive than for memory subsets. Based on pairwise subsampling, the degree of clonotype sharing among donors was expected to be affected by sequencing depth. The small number of donors limited the genetic and exposure-history diversity represented. Rarefaction of sorted-subset datasets indicated incomplete sequencing despite the large sequencing depth. Sampling was restricted to blood, and TCR repertoires in tissues likely differ from the TCR repertoires found in blood. When a handful of donors were compared, the shared fraction of clonotypes was about 5% for naive CD4, about 4% for naive CD8, roughly 2.3% for memory CD4, and 0.3% to 0.5% for memory CD8. Compared with non-shared clonotypes, clonotypes shared by all four sorted-subset donors had higher generation probabilities.

Using the deep immunoSEQ assay, multiplex PCR amplified TCR CDR3 regions from genomic DNA. Genomic DNA extracted from each cell subset was distributed evenly over all wells of several immunoSEQ 96-well plates, and each plate served as one replicate. For sorted subsets, 200 to 250 ng of genomic DNA, equivalent to roughly 30,000 T cell genomes, went into each replicate PCR. Purified libraries were measured with a Qubit 3.0 fluorometer, size-checked on a Bioanalyzer 2100, and measured again with the KAPA Library Quantification kit. Each immunoSEQ 96-well plate was sequenced on its own single-read 150-cycle Illumina NextSeq 550 flow cell. The study's processing was this. The immunoSEQ output contained only junctional sequences without quality scores, so filtering could not match that applied to full-length reads. Sequences were annotated with PyIR, a Python wrapper for IgBLAST v1.9, using IMGT germline references to assign V/J genes and CDR3. Any read was removed if the V/J assignment was weak (E-value above 1e-6), the CDR3 was missing, or the read contained stop codons, out-of-frame junctions, or ambiguous translated residues. V3J clonotypes were defined by identical inferred V gene, J gene, and CDR3 amino acid sequence. Percentage overlap between repertoires was calculated by dividing the number of shared unique clonotypes by the size of the smaller repertoire. Repertoire richness was assessed with RTK rarefaction, the Chao1 estimator, and Recon v2.1 estimates of unobserved clonotypes. OLGA was used to compute generation probabilities for all TCRbeta clonotypes that the gDNA method yielded from a handful of donors. What TCRdb holds here is the immuneACCESS table cut down to in-frame rearrangements. Part of the clones is not present; checked against another copy, under half of the missing clones reflect an unresolved V gene, and the others are unexplained. The V and J calls and clone size are taken from that table; D and trimming were inferred from the DNA. This sample holds 2.3 million or so clones; more than 80% were observed only once. Together, the top ten hold 0.35% to 0.45% of the sample.

From cysteine to phenylalanine, the CDR3 is 13 amino acids long. The read is trimmed to its CDR3 DNA, 39 bases read in frame from base 1. V loses 4 bases of germline sequence and J loses 3 bases, and the interval between the two ends is 6 bases. The CDR1 and CDR2 encoded by the germline V gene (reference sequence) are LNHDA and SQIVND. Comment on this clone: No antigen is known for it. No much larger clone is present one base from it, and per-base qualities are unavailable.

The donors were healthy, HIV-negative adults who had no recently reported acute infections or vaccinations. Every donor was a Caucasian adult residing in Nashville, Tennessee, USA. CD4+ T cells were enriched by magnetic negative selection, after which naive cells were positively selected on CD45RA and the negative fraction was taken as the memory subset. After blood collection by leukapheresis, PBMCs were isolated using Ficoll-Histopaque density gradient centrifugation and then cryopreserved in the vapor phase of liquid nitrogen. Purity and quantity of every magnetically sorted T cell population were checked by analytical flow cytometry. From each sorted fraction, genomic DNA was isolated and quantified by UV absorbance on a Nanodrop 2000c.

Input material: naive CD4+ T cells from PBMCs. Explained via the paper, the cell subset or site label denotes: CD45RA+ positively selected. Recombination joined TRBV19 with TRBJ2-2; there is no confident call for the D gene. This TCR derives from a man aged 18 to 30 in good health. Some clones in this sample may be carry-over from other donors' samples. The nucleotides read TGTGCCAGTAGTAGGATAGACACCGGGGAGCTGTTTTTT. Protein translation: CASSRIDTGELFF.